A single sample gave rise to the 8 T cell receptor beta chains below, sequenced in a study of graft-versus-host responses after intestinal transplantation. Some clones are missing from TCRdb's copy, which holds only in-frame ones; the method was immunoSEQ multiplex PCR. The sample consists of approximately 99,000 clones, about nine tenths of them appearing once. Their specific antigens are unknown. Sequenced here: unstimulated CD4+ T cells sorted from spleen or lymph node cells, sampled before transplant. These receptors were obtained from a human donor who was the organ donor for an intestinal transplant.

The genes are TRBV4-1 and TRBJ2-3; TRBD2 matches 11 bases. Germline CDR1 is MGHRA and CDR2 is YSYEKL. The CDR3 is made up of 19 amino acids. The V and J ends lost 2 bases and 1 base, in that order; junction bases with no gene match: 11. Here the CDR3 DNA reads TGCGCCAGCAGCCAATGGATAGCGGGGGGGCCCCCTGGCACAGATACGCAGTATTTT. This gives the protein CASSQWIAGGPPGTDTQYF.

This chain uses TRBV18 with TRBJ2-5; TRBD1 agrees at 7 bases. Trimming removed 2 bases from V and 3 bases from J; junction bases left unmatched: 0. The CDR3 sequence is 13 residues long. Germline CDR1 KGHSH, CDR2 LQKENI. CDR3 sequence (DNA): TGTGCCAGCTCACCAACAGGGGAAGAGACCCAGTACTTC. It yields the protein CASSPTGEETQYF.

V and J are TRBV7-3 and TRBJ2-5; perhaps TRBD1 as D (6 bases). Germline assignment: CDR1 SGHTA and CDR2 FQGTGA. This CDR3 contains 13 residues. V lost 8 bases and J lost 1, with 11 bases in between. The CDR3 protein is CASAPGAQETQYF. DNA for the CDR3: TGTGCCAGCGCCCCAGGGGCCCAAGAGACCCAGTACTTC. Full variable domain (rest looked up from reference TRBV7-3 and TRBJ2-5): GAGVSQTPSNKVTEKGKYVELRCDPISGHTALYWYRQSLGQGPEFLIYFQGTGAADDSGLPNDRFFAVRPEGSVSTLKIQRTERGDSAVYLCASAPGAQETQYFGPGTRLLVL.

The sample holds one count of this clone. The chain employs TRBV27 and TRBJ2-6, with TRBD1 as a possible D gene (6 bases). Germline V gives CDR1 MNHEY, CDR2 SMNVEV (reference sequence). The CDR3 is made up of 17 amino acids. Trimming took 4 bases from V and 0 from J, leaving 13 bases between them. The CDR3 sequence is CASSYRAVSSGANVLTF. The CDR3 DNA is TGTGCCAGCAGTTACAGGGCCGTCAGCTCTGGGGCCAACGTCCTGACTTTC.

This clone was seen more than once but under ten times. The CDR3 is CASSLLAGIGEKLFF. Written as DNA, the CDR3 is TGTGCCAGCAGCTTATTGGCGGGAATCGGTGAAAAACTGTTTTTT. V and J are TRBV7-6 and TRBJ1-4, with D uncertain. The germline V and J ends were trimmed by 2 bases and 7 bases, with 14 bases remaining between them. Per the germline V gene, CDR1 is SGHVS and CDR2 is FNYEAQ. CDR3 size: 15 residues.

V is TRBV30 and J is TRBJ2-5; a possible D gene is TRBD2 (6 bases). Germline CDR1 GTSNPN, CDR2 SVGIG (reference sequence). This CDR3 has 15 residues. With 2 bases removed from V and 5 bases from J, the gap between germline ends came to 18 bases. The CDR3 here is CAWSWSGAGWETQYF. The CDR3 region has the DNA TGTGCCTGGAGTTGGTCCGGGGCGGGGTGGGAGACCCAGTACTTC.

Only one count was recorded for this clone. This sequence joins TRBV19 and TRBJ1-6; TRBD1 is a possible D gene (6 bases). Germline V gene lookup returns CDR1 LNHDA and CDR2 SQIVND (reference sequence). V dropped 4 bases and J dropped 3 bases, with 10 bases sitting between them. The CDR3 has 15 residues. This chain's CDR3 is CASSRADSYNSPLHF. DNA of the CDR3: TGTGCCAGTAGTAGGGCGGACAGCTATAATTCACCCCTCCACTTT.

As concerns this clone: This specimen includes other DNA sequences encoding the same CDR3. V gene TRBV18 combines with J gene TRBJ2-5; 8 nucleotides match TRBD2. Germline V CDR1 and CDR2: KGHSH, LQKENI. V was pared by 2 bases and J by 4 bases, with 0 bases of the junction left unmatched. The CDR3 consists of 13 residues. CDR3 coding DNA: TGTGCCAGCTCACCAGGACTAGCAGAGACCCAGTACTTC. It specifies CASSPGLAETQYF.